The source of this T cell receptor (beta chain) is a study of radiotherapy plus CTLA-4 blockade in lung cancer. Ipilimumab CTLA-4 blockade and focal radiation were given to patients with chemo-refractory metastatic non-small-cell lung cancer. Clones were read by immunoSEQ multiplex PCR, and TCRdb kept only the in-frame ones, dropping some. The sample lists about 110,000 clones, roughly four fifths occurring once. Germline CDR1 and CDR2: SEHNR and FQNEAQ (reference sequence). The CDR3 totals 15 residues. V lost 5 bases, J lost 4 bases, and 6 bases stayed unmatched. This receptor was obtained from a human donor with non-small cell lung cancer that progressed on radiotherapy plus ipilimumab. Some clones in this sample may be carry-over from other donors' samples. The sequencing used peripheral blood, collected from a patient treated with radiotherapy plus ipilimumab. The rearrangement joins TRBV7-9 to TRBJ2-5; TRBD2 aligns across 11 bases. CDR3 in DNA: TGTGCCAGCAGCCTCGGCCTAGCGGGAGGAGAGACCCAGTACTTC. This sequence encodes CASSLGLAGGETQYF.